These 26 T cell receptor beta chains were all obtained from the same sample, sequenced in a study of OX40 agonist ivuxolimab in advanced cancers. Produced via immunoSEQ multiplex PCR; TCRdb's table is partial and in-frame only. The table lists about 20,000 clones, about 84% of them singletons. This material consisted of CD4+ or CD8+ T cells sorted from blood, taken in a trial of the OX40 agonist ivuxolimab. These receptors all stem from an adult with an advanced solid tumor such as melanoma, head and neck, liver or kidney cancer.

The rearrangement uses TRBV19 and TRBJ1-1; 7 positions match TRBD1. In germline, CDR1 is LNHDA, CDR2 SQIVND (reference sequence). The CDR3 consists of 11 residues. V lost 8 bases, J lost 7 bases, and 4 bases stayed unmatched. The DNA for the CDR3 is TGTGCCAGTGAAAGGGACAGTGAAGCTTTCTTT. As protein: CASERDSEAFF.

The genes are TRBV11-1 and TRBJ2-7; D possibly uses TRBD1 or TRBD2 (7 bases each). The CDR3 totals 14 residues. Trimming shortened V by 5 bases and J by 3 bases, and 14 bases separated the two germline ends. Germline loops: CDR1 SGHAT, CDR2 FQDESV (reference sequence). CDR3 protein: CASSLARGGYEQYF. In DNA form, the CDR3 reads TGTGCCAGCAGCCTTGCCAGGGGGGGCTACGAGCAGTACTTC.

V is TRBV25-1 and J is TRBJ2-5, with D possibly being TRBD1 (5 bases). The J call could be wrong; TRBJ2-7 is a better fit for the DNA end. The CDR3 runs 15 residues. In germline, CDR1 is MGHDK, CDR2 SYGVNS. The CDR3 DNA sequence: TGTGCCAGCAGTGAATTGGGGCCAAGCTCCTACGAGCAGTACTTC. The encoded protein is CASSELGPSSYEQYF.

This sequence joins TRBV9 and TRBJ2-7; D call uncertain. CDR1 is SGDLS, CDR2 YYNGEE, per germline. The CDR3 length is 14 residues. Trimming removed 0 bases at V and 6 bases at J, with 13 bases between. The DNA of the CDR3 is TGTGCCAGCAGCGTAGACGGCAGAATGGGCGAGCAGTACTTC. Translation: CASSVDGRMGEQYF.

The chain is built from TRBV28 and TRBJ2-1; D is perhaps TRBD2 (6 bases). This CDR3 spans 11 amino acids. V was shortened by 5 bases and J by 15 bases, with 14 bases between the two germline ends. From germline, CDR1 is MDHEN and CDR2 SYDVKM. CDR3 residues: CASSRGLQSFF. The DNA of the CDR3 is TGTGCCAGCAGTCGGGGACTCCAATCGTTCTTC. The full variable domain, with the rest looked up from reference TRBV28 and TRBJ2-1, is DVKVTQSSRYLVKRTGEKVFLECVQDMDHENMFWYRQDPGLGLRLIYFSYDVKMKEKGDIPEGYSVSREKKERFSLILESASTNQTSMYLCASSRGLQSFFGPGTRLTVL.

The V and J genes are TRBV2 and TRBJ1-6, with 7 nucleotides matching TRBD1. Germline CDR1 SNHLY, CDR2 FYNNEI. The CDR3 runs 14 residues. V gave up 5 bases and J gave up 10 bases; unmatched junction bases: 8. CDR3 amino acids: CASSFDRAQSPLHF. The DNA of the CDR3 is TGTGCCAGCAGTTTCGACAGGGCCCAATCACCCCTCCACTTT.

The chain uses TRBV18 and TRBJ2-3; possible D gene TRBD2, 5 bases. The V gene's germline CDR1 is KGHSH and CDR2 LQKENI. V shed 1 base and J shed 5 bases, with 7 bases lying between them. This CDR3 region has 13 residues. The CDR3 nucleotides are TGTGCCAGCTCACCACGCCGGGGAGATACGCAGTATTTT. Its protein product is CASSPRRGDTQYF.

The chain uses TRBV11-2 and TRBJ1-3; D is possibly TRBD1 (5 bases). Germline V gives CDR1 SGHAT, CDR2 FQNNGV. Trimming took off 3 bases at V and 0 bases at J, with 18 bases between the two ends. The CDR3 covers 18 residues. DNA for the CDR3: TGTGCCAGCAGCTTTATGGACACAAGCTCCTCCTCTGGAAACACCATATATTTT. Translating gives CASSFMDTSSSSGNTIYF.

This clone is judged medium-sized (0.01 to 0.1%). CDR3 sequence: CASGRQYYEQYF. The CDR3 DNA reads TGCGCCAGCGGGCGACAGTACTACGAGCAGTACTTC. The chain carries TRBV10-2 and TRBJ2-7; weak D call: TRBD1 (5 bases). Germline CDR1 and CDR2: WSHSY and SAAADI. The CDR3 contains 12 residues. V shed 8 bases and J shed 3 bases, with 11 bases lying between them.

The chain is built from TRBV7-8 and TRBJ2-1; D may be TRBD2 (6 bases). The V gene lost 2 bases and the J gene lost 7 bases, with 12 bases spanning the gap. The CDR3 covers 14 residues. In germline, CDR1 is SGHVS, CDR2 FQNEAQ. In DNA, the CDR3 is TGTGCCAGCAGCTTAAGGTTGGGAGGAAATGAGCAGTTCTTC. It translates to CASSLRLGGNEQFF.

The rearrangement links TRBV28 to TRBJ1-1; D is uncertain. V was clipped by 8 bases and J by 5 bases, with 12 bases between them. CDR3 length: 12 residues. Germline V gene sequence: CDR1 MDHEN, CDR2 SYDVKM. The CDR3, as DNA: TGTGCCAGCCGTATGGGGTTTACTGAAGCTTTCTTT. This gives the protein CASRMGFTEAFF.

The chain employs TRBV29-1 and TRBJ1-4, with a possible D match to TRBD1 (5 bases). This CDR3 region has 13 residues. V gave up 6 bases and J gave up 8 bases, with 16 bases separating them. CDR1 is SQVTM and CDR2 is ANQGSEA in the germline V gene. CDR3 nucleotide sequence: TGCAGCGTCGTACGGGGGGTTGGGGAAAAACTGTTTTTT. Protein sequence: CSVVRGVGEKLFF.

The rearrangement joins TRBV7-9 to TRBJ1-1; TRBD1 matches 11 bases. V dropped 5 bases and J dropped 3; count of bases not matched to a gene: 8. Germline-derived CDR1 and CDR2 are SEHNR and FQNEAQ (reference sequence). This CDR3 spans 16 amino acids. CDR3 nucleotide sequence: TGTGCCAGCAGCCCCCGGACAGGGGGCGCATACACTGAAGCTTTCTTT. This codes for CASSPRTGGAYTEAFF.

The chain carries TRBV6-6 and TRBJ2-7; 7 positions agree with TRBD2. Germline V gives CDR1 MNHNY, CDR2 SVGAGI (reference sequence). J was trimmed by 2 bases and V by 7 bases; bases with no gene match: 11. The CDR3 contains 15 residues. As DNA, the CDR3 is TGTGCCAGCATCCCAGGTCGGGGGGAGGCCTACGAGCAGTACTTC. Translation: CASIPGRGEAYEQYF.

The rearrangement links TRBV25-1 to TRBJ2-3, with D possibly being TRBD1 (5 bases). CDR3 length: 16 amino acids. The V end was cut by 6 bases, the J end by 2 bases, with 18 bases between. In germline, CDR1 is MGHDK, CDR2 SYGVNS. The CDR3 spells CASSRGARSFTDTQYF. The DNA for the CDR3 is TGTGCCAGCAGCCGTGGGGCGAGGTCCTTCACAGATACGCAGTATTTT.

The genes are TRBV10-3 and TRBJ1-3; 7 bases are shared with TRBD1. V shed 6 bases and J 3 bases; nucleotides not matched to a gene: 2. CDR1 is ENHRY and CDR2 is SYGVKD in the germline V gene. The CDR3 runs 13 residues. This CDR3 is CAIRRDSGNTIYF. CDR3 nucleotide sequence: TGTGCCATCAGGCGGGACAGTGGAAACACCATATATTTT.

Only one count was recorded for this clone. The chain carries TRBV6-4 and TRBJ2-3, with 10 bases aligning to TRBD1. The germline gives CDR1 MRHNA, CDR2 SNTAGT. The CDR3 is 16 amino acids. J was trimmed by 4 bases and V by 5 bases; bases with no gene match: 9. CDR3 in DNA: TGTGCCAGCAGTCCCGGGACAGGGGCGATGGCAGATACGCAGTATTTT. Translated: CASSPGTGAMADTQYF.

There are a few counts of this clone. This sequence joins TRBV30 and TRBJ2-7, with 8 nucleotides matching TRBD2. Germline values: CDR1 GTSNPN, CDR2 SVGIG (reference sequence). The CDR3 sequence is 13 residues long. The V segment lost 3 bases and the J segment 7 bases; nucleotides outside the gene matches: 8. CDR3 residues: CAWRLAGGGEQYF. The CDR3 nucleotides are TGTGCCTGGAGATTGGCGGGGGGCGGGGAGCAGTACTTC.

This clone was seen once. The rearrangement uses TRBV29-1 and TRBJ2-1, with D perhaps given as TRBD1 or TRBD2 (5 bases each). Germline V gene lookup returns CDR1 SQVTM and CDR2 ANQGSEA. CDR3 length equals 11 residues. V was pared by 4 bases and J by 9 bases, with 10 bases between. Here the CDR3 DNA reads TGCAGCGTTGGGGGGTTGGGTGAGCAGTTCTTC. Protein: CSVGGLGEQFF.

Only a few counts were recorded for this clone. The rearrangement uses TRBV11-2 and TRBJ2-7; D tentatively fits TRBD1 or TRBD2 (5 bases each). The CDR3 totals 14 residues. The germline V and J ends were trimmed by 7 bases and 5 bases, with 18 bases remaining between them. Germline CDR1 is SGHAT and CDR2 is FQNNGV. The CDR3 DNA sequence: TGTGCCAGCAACTCCGGGACCTACCGCCACGAGCAGTACTTC. Protein product: CASNSGTYRHEQYF.

The chain links TRBV28 to TRBJ2-7; TRBD1 agrees at 8 bases. Germline V CDR1 and CDR2: MDHEN, SYDVKM. V dropped 6 bases and J dropped 3; count of bases not matched to a gene: 7. The CDR3 covers 14 residues. The CDR3 sequence is CASSPTGGFYEQYF. The CDR3, as DNA: TGTGCCAGCAGCCCAACAGGGGGATTCTACGAGCAGTACTTC.

This chain links TRBV9 with TRBJ2-7; 10 bases align to TRBD2. The CDR3 extends over 15 amino acids. Per the germline V gene, CDR1 is SGDLS and CDR2 is YYNGEE. J gave up 5 bases and V 4 bases, and 9 bases lay outside the gene matches. CDR3 DNA sequence: TGTGCCAGCAGCCCAAGTAGCGGGGGGCTCAACGAGCAGTACTTC. This translates into CASSPSSGGLNEQYF.

The chain joins TRBV20-1 to TRBJ1-1, with D possibly TRBD1 on 6 matching bases. V lost 6 bases to trimming and J lost 7 bases, with 9 bases between them. Per the germline V gene, CDR1 is DFQATT and CDR2 is SNEGSKA (reference sequence). The CDR3 is made up of 10 amino acids. The CDR3 nucleotides read TGCAGTGCGGGACACCTTGAAGCTTTCTTT. Amino acid sequence: CSAGHLEAFF.

The V gene is TRBV28, the J gene TRBJ2-6; D gene unclear. The V end was cut by 6 bases, the J end by 2 bases, with 5 bases between. The length of the CDR3 is 13 residues. CDR1 and CDR2 from the germline V gene are MDHEN and SYDVKM. The CDR3 nucleotides read TGTGCCAGCAGACGGGCTGGGGCCAACGTCCTGACTTTC. This gives the protein CASRRAGANVLTF. Using reference TRBV28 and TRBJ2-6 for the parts outside the CDR3, the full variable domain is DVKVTQSSRYLVKRTGEKVFLECVQDMDHENMFWYRQDPGLGLRLIYFSYDVKMKEKGDIPEGYSVSREKKERFSLILESASTNQTSMYLCASRRAGANVLTFGAGSRLTVL.

This sequence joins TRBV5-5 and TRBJ2-7; 10 positions agree with TRBD2. This CDR3 is 17 amino acids long. Trimming at V came to 4 bases and at J to 2 bases, leaving 12 bases not matched to a gene. CDR1 and CDR2 (germline): SGHKS, YYEKEE (reference sequence). This CDR3 reads CASSPLAGGRNTYEQYF. Here the CDR3 DNA reads TGTGCCAGCAGCCCCTTAGCGGGAGGCCGTAATACCTACGAGCAGTACTTC.

A few counts support this clone. The V gene is TRBV7-9, the J gene TRBJ2-7; perhaps TRBD2 as D (6 bases). The V and J ends lost 5 bases and 3 bases respectively, with 14 bases between them. Germline CDR1 is SEHNR and CDR2 is FQNEAQ (reference sequence). The CDR3 extends over 14 amino acids. CDR3 DNA: TGTGCCAGCAGCCAAGCATCGGGAGTCTACGAGCAGTACTTC. Its translation: CASSQASGVYEQYF.